These T cell receptor beta chains were read from a single sample in a study of hypomethylating agent response in myelodysplastic syndrome. Only in-frame clones appear in the TCRdb table, and some are missing; sequencing was by immunoSEQ multiplex PCR. The sample shows about 10,000 clones, over 80% of them seen only once. The input for sequencing was bone marrow, taken before or after starting hypomethylating agent treatment for myelodysplastic syndrome (not recorded which). The origin of the receptors is a human donor with myelodysplastic syndrome. CDR3s include the opening cysteine and the closing phenylalanine or tryptophan. A D gene is named only where the DNA matches it firmly. Size tells how often a clone was seen (once, few, many) or the class of an expanded clone, and some rows leave it out.

D gene: .
V gene: TRBV19
J gene: TRBJ1-5
clone size: .
CDR3 DNA: TGTGCCAGTAGTACAGAGAGTCCGACCGATTATAGCAATCAGCCCCAGCATTTT
CDR3 protein: CASSTESPTDYSNQPQHF

D gene: TRBD1
V gene: TRBV18
J gene: TRBJ1-4
clone size: .
CDR3 DNA: TGTGCCAGCTCACCACGGAGCTTACAGGGGGCGCTGGTAAATGAAAAACTGTTTTTT
CDR3 protein: CASSPRSLQGALVNEKLFF

D gene: .
V gene: TRBV19
J gene: TRBJ1-1
clone size: .
CDR3 DNA: TGTGCCAGTTCAGACCCTGGGACTGAAGCTTTCTTT
CDR3 protein: CASSDPGTEAFF

D gene: .
V gene: TRBV7-9
J gene: TRBJ1-3
clone size: few
CDR3 DNA: TGTGCCAGCAGCTTAAGGGAGGGCCCTGGAAACACCATATATTTT
CDR3 protein: CASSLREGPGNTIYF

D gene: TRBD2
V gene: TRBV5-1
J gene: TRBJ2-1
clone size: .
CDR3 DNA: TGCGCCAGCAGCTTGTCCTCGGGACTAGCGGGCCGCAATGAGCAGTTCTTC
CDR3 protein: CASSLSSGLAGRNEQFF

D gene: TRBD1
V gene: TRBV7-2
J gene: TRBJ2-7
clone size: .
CDR3 DNA: TGTGCCAGCAGCTTAGCGGGGACAGGGGGCGGGTACGAGCAGTACTTC
CDR3 protein: CASSLAGTGGGYEQYF

D gene: .
V gene: TRBV4-2
J gene: TRBJ1-5
clone size: .
CDR3 DNA: TGTGCCAGCAGCCAAGTCCGGGTTGCCGGGCAGCCCCAGCATTTT
CDR3 protein: CASSQVRVAGQPQHF

D gene: .
V gene: TRBV10-2
J gene: TRBJ1-1
clone size: .
CDR3 DNA: TGCGCCAGCAGGCGGACAGCTAACACTGAAGCTTTCTTT
CDR3 protein: CASRRTANTEAFF

D gene: .
V gene: TRBV28
J gene: TRBJ2-1
clone size: .
CDR3 DNA: TGTGCCAGCAGCCGACCTGAAATTGGCAATGAGCAGTTCTTC
CDR3 protein: CASSRPEIGNEQFF

D gene: .
V gene: TRBV5-8
J gene: TRBJ1-1
clone size: .
CDR3 DNA: TGTGCCAGCGACAGGTTGGTAGGGAACACTGAAGCTTTCTTT
CDR3 protein: CASDRLVGNTEAFF